This section outlines one T cell receptor (beta chain) sequence together with its context. The antigen remains unidentified. This entry comes from a study of blood T cells in healthy people across ages. Then a second PCR, running about 6 to 12 cycles, was carried out with a sample-barcoded 5' primer and a J-beta primer mix. TCRdb reprocessed the 5' RACE reads via MiXCR and lists one record per CDR3 protein. The sample has around 1,100,000 distinct CDR3 sequences, under 40% seen once; the top ten hold around 13%. General observations from the study: Versus aged donors, long-lived donors had higher diversity and more naive CD4+ cells.

Germline CDR1 reads SGHVS; CDR2 reads FNYEAQ. The CDR3 length is 12 residues. Trimming left V 8 bases short and J 7 bases short, with 12 bases between. The chain recombines TRBV7-6 with TRBJ2-1, with D maybe TRBD1 (5 bases). The TCR comes from a young man in good health. Sequenced material: blood. The CDR3 DNA reads TGTGCCAGCGGGCAGGGTGAAAATGAGCAGTTCTTC. Translated: CASGQGENEQFF.